These T cell receptor beta chains were read from a single sample in a study of CD8 T cells in ankylosing spondylitis. TCRdb itself ran the 5' RACE reads through MiXCR, one entry per CDR3 protein. Among under 250,000 distinct CDR3 sequences listed, roughly a third were seen once. Input material: blood, either unsorted or a sorted T cell fraction (not recorded which). These TCRs come from a male donor with ankylosing spondylitis or in good health (not recorded which). Both conserved end residues are part of each CDR3. D genes are given only for firm matches. Size is omitted from some rows. Given values are once, few, many or a class for expanded clones.

D gene: .
J gene: TRBJ1-3
V gene: TRBV11-1
clone size: .
CDR3 protein: CASRPELRDTSSGNTIYF
CDR3 DNA: TGTGCCAGCAGGCCCGAACTCCGGGACACAAGCTCTGGAAACACCATATATTTT

D gene: TRBD2
J gene: TRBJ2-2
V gene: TRBV3-1
clone size: once
CDR3 protein: CASSLGTSSTGELFF
CDR3 DNA: TGTGCCAGCAGCCTCGGGACTAGCAGCACCGGGGAGCTGTTTTTT

D gene: .
J gene: TRBJ2-3
V gene: TRBV5-1
clone size: few
CDR3 protein: CASKPGLTSTDTQYF
CDR3 DNA: TGCGCCAGCAAACCAGGACTTACTAGCACAGATACGCAGTATTTT

D gene: TRBD1
J gene: TRBJ2-5
V gene: TRBV20-1
clone size: many
CDR3 protein: CSAKDRVIQETQYF
CDR3 DNA: TGCAGTGCTAAGGACAGGGTAATTCAGGAGACCCAGTACTTC

D gene: TRBD2
J gene: TRBJ2-1
V gene: TRBV11-1
clone size: few
CDR3 protein: CASSHRWGGGARDNEQFF
CDR3 DNA: TGTGCCAGCAGCCACCGTTGGGGCGGGGGGGCCCGGGACAATGAGCAGTTCTTC

D gene: .
J gene: TRBJ2-7
V gene: TRBV12-3/TRBV12-4
clone size: .
CDR3 protein: CASSTHGSDEQYF
CDR3 DNA: TGTGCCAGCAGTACGCACGGTAGCGACGAGCAGTACTTC

D gene: .
J gene: TRBJ1-6
V gene: TRBV27
clone size: .
CDR3 protein: CASSRTVGGSPLHF
CDR3 DNA: TGTGCCAGCAGCCGGACAGTTGGCGGTTCACCCCTCCACTTT

D gene: TRBD2
J gene: TRBJ2-1
V gene: TRBV7-8
clone size: .
CDR3 protein: CASSLASGGYYEQFF
CDR3 DNA: TGTGCCAGCAGCTTAGCTAGCGGGGGTTACTATGAGCAGTTCTTC

D gene: TRBD2
J gene: TRBJ2-7
V gene: TRBV11-2
clone size: .
CDR3 protein: CASSLIGAGGQLYEQYF
CDR3 DNA: TGTGCCAGCAGCTTGATAGGAGCGGGGGGGCAGCTCTACGAGCAGTACTTC

D gene: .
J gene: TRBJ2-7
V gene: TRBV20-1
clone size: .
CDR3 protein: CSARVPRSGEQYF
CDR3 DNA: TGCAGTGCTAGAGTGCCCAGGTCTGGAGAGCAGTACTTC

D gene: TRBD1
J gene: TRBJ2-5
V gene: TRBV4-2
clone size: .
CDR3 protein: CASSQELTGGWQTQYF
CDR3 DNA: TGTGCCAGCAGCCAAGAGTTGACAGGGGGGTGGCAGACCCAGTACTTC

D gene: .
J gene: TRBJ2-1
V gene: TRBV5-1
clone size: .
CDR3 protein: CASSWGDTYNEQFF
CDR3 DNA: TGCGCCAGCAGCTGGGGGGACACTTACAATGAGCAGTTCTTC

D gene: .
J gene: TRBJ2-1
V gene: TRBV15
clone size: .
CDR3 protein: CATSRALDNEQFF
CDR3 DNA: TGTGCCACCAGCAGAGCCCTCGACAATGAGCAGTTCTTC

D gene: TRBD2
J gene: TRBJ2-3
V gene: TRBV20-1
clone size: .
CDR3 protein: CSARVPPSGGRTDTQYF
CDR3 DNA: TGCAGTGCTAGAGTCCCTCCTAGCGGGGGGAGGACAGATACGCAGTATTTT

D gene: .
J gene: TRBJ2-1
V gene: TRBV6-2/TRBV6-3
clone size: .
CDR3 protein: CASSYGGAGEQFF
CDR3 DNA: TGTGCCAGCAGTTACGGTGGGGCGGGTGAGCAGTTCTTC

D gene: .
J gene: TRBJ2-7
V gene: TRBV12-3/TRBV12-4
clone size: .
CDR3 protein: CASQGTGEQYF
CDR3 DNA: TGTGCCAGCCAGGGTACGGGCGAGCAGTACTTC

D gene: .
J gene: TRBJ2-3
V gene: TRBV20-1
clone size: many
CDR3 protein: CSARGGAVDTQYF
CDR3 DNA: TGCAGTGCTAGGGGCGGGGCGGTAGATACGCAGTATTTT

D gene: TRBD1
J gene: TRBJ2-5
V gene: TRBV28
clone size: .
CDR3 protein: CASRGQGEETQYF
CDR3 DNA: TGTGCCAGCAGGGGACAGGGCGAGGAGACCCAGTACTTC

D gene: .
J gene: TRBJ2-4
V gene: TRBV10-3
clone size: .
CDR3 protein: CAISDVSGLKNIQYF
CDR3 DNA: TGTGCCATCAGTGATGTTTCAGGGCTAAAAAACATTCAGTACTTC

D gene: .
J gene: TRBJ2-7
V gene: TRBV10-3
clone size: .
CDR3 protein: CATLAANSYEQYF
CDR3 DNA: TGTGCCACCCTGGCAGCGAACTCCTACGAGCAGTACTTC

D gene: .
J gene: TRBJ1-4
V gene: TRBV6-5
clone size: .
CDR3 protein: CASSYSRGYEKLFF
CDR3 DNA: TGTGCCAGCAGTTACTCGAGGGGTTATGAAAAACTGTTTTTT

D gene: TRBD1
J gene: TRBJ2-7
V gene: TRBV28
clone size: .
CDR3 protein: CASSSPGTGKEQYF
CDR3 DNA: TGTGCCAGCAGTTCGCCCGGGACAGGGAAGGAGCAGTACTTC

D gene: TRBD2
J gene: TRBJ2-3
V gene: TRBV7-2
clone size: .
CDR3 protein: CASSPWDYGTDTQYF
CDR3 DNA: TGTGCCAGCAGCCCTTGGGACTACGGCACAGATACGCAGTATTTT

D gene: .
J gene: TRBJ1-6
V gene: TRBV20-1
clone size: few
CDR3 protein: CSAREVGGNSPLHF
CDR3 DNA: TGCAGTGCTAGAGAAGTAGGTGGTAATTCACCCCTCCACTTT

D gene: .
J gene: TRBJ2-1
V gene: TRBV7-7
clone size: few
CDR3 protein: CASSSGVWGGNEQFF
CDR3 DNA: TGTGCTAGCAGCTCGGGGGTTTGGGGTGGAAATGAGCAGTTCTTC

D gene: TRBD1
J gene: TRBJ2-3
V gene: TRBV5-6
clone size: .
CDR3 protein: CASSPLGQGTDTQYF
CDR3 DNA: TGTGCCAGCAGCCCCCTAGGACAGGGGACAGATACGCAGTATTTT

D gene: TRBD1
J gene: TRBJ2-5
V gene: TRBV5-5
clone size: .
CDR3 protein: CASSPGTGRETQYF
CDR3 DNA: TGTGCCAGCAGCCCCGGGACAGGGAGGGAGACCCAGTACTTC

D gene: TRBD2
J gene: TRBJ2-1
V gene: TRBV9
clone size: .
CDR3 protein: CASSVGDYRLSNEQFF
CDR3 DNA: TGTGCCAGCAGCGTAGGGGACTATAGATTATCCAATGAGCAGTTCTTC

D gene: .
J gene: TRBJ1-2
V gene: TRBV29-1
clone size: .
CDR3 protein: CSADGGSYGYTF
CDR3 DNA: TGCAGCGCGGACGGGGGCAGCTATGGCTACACCTTC

D gene: TRBD1
J gene: TRBJ2-5
V gene: TRBV5-1
clone size: once
CDR3 protein: CASSPWGRGQETQYF
CDR3 DNA: TGCGCCAGCAGCCCCTGGGGCAGGGGGCAAGAGACCCAGTACTTC

D gene: .
J gene: TRBJ2-7
V gene: TRBV29-1
clone size: .
CDR3 protein: CSVVFGRASYEQYF
CDR3 DNA: TGCAGCGTTGTATTCGGCAGGGCCTCCTACGAGCAGTACTTC

D gene: TRBD2
J gene: TRBJ2-7
V gene: TRBV9
clone size: .
CDR3 protein: CASSVGVAGVEQYF
CDR3 DNA: TGTGCCAGCAGCGTAGGGGTAGCGGGGGTCGAGCAGTACTTC

D gene: TRBD1
J gene: TRBJ2-7
V gene: TRBV10-1
clone size: .
CDR3 protein: CASYTGQGYEQYF
CDR3 DNA: TGCGCCAGCTACACGGGACAGGGCTACGAGCAGTACTTC

D gene: .
J gene: TRBJ2-6
V gene: TRBV10-3
clone size: .
CDR3 protein: CAISDAGANVLTF
CDR3 DNA: TGTGCCATCAGTGACGCTGGGGCCAACGTCCTGACTTTC

D gene: .
J gene: TRBJ2-7
V gene: TRBV20-1
clone size: .
CDR3 protein: CSATSEFRLYEQYF
CDR3 DNA: TGCAGTGCCACCAGTGAATTCCGCTTATACGAGCAGTACTTC

D gene: .
J gene: TRBJ2-7
V gene: TRBV6-1
clone size: .
CDR3 protein: CASSERYYEQYF
CDR3 DNA: TGTGCCAGCAGTGAACGGTACTACGAGCAGTACTTC

D gene: TRBD1
J gene: TRBJ1-2
V gene: TRBV20-1
clone size: few
CDR3 protein: CSADREYGYTF
CDR3 DNA: TGCAGTGCTGACAGGGAGTATGGCTACACCTTC

D gene: TRBD2
J gene: TRBJ2-7
V gene: TRBV10-2
clone size: .
CDR3 protein: CASTTRTSIHEQYF
CDR3 DNA: TGCGCCAGCACCACCCGGACTAGCATCCACGAGCAGTACTTC

D gene: .
J gene: TRBJ2-5
V gene: TRBV20-1
clone size: .
CDR3 protein: CSARGALQETQYF
CDR3 DNA: TGCAGTGCCCGAGGGGCACTCCAAGAGACCCAGTACTTC

D gene: TRBD1
J gene: TRBJ2-1
V gene: TRBV5-1
clone size: .
CDR3 protein: CASSFELGQVFNEQFF
CDR3 DNA: TGCGCCAGCAGCTTCGAACTGGGACAGGTTTTCAATGAGCAGTTCTTC

D gene: TRBD1
J gene: TRBJ2-7
V gene: TRBV20-1
clone size: .
CDR3 protein: CSAWTGAPYEQYF
CDR3 DNA: TGCAGTGCTTGGACAGGGGCCCCCTACGAGCAGTACTTC